The following is a T cell receptor beta chain sequence with its context. This clone has a handful of counts. The specificity of this receptor is unknown. No much larger clone is present one base from it, and per-base qualities are unavailable. The immunoSEQ hsTCRB v3.0 assay was used at survey level resolution for TRB variable region sequencing. A depth of 40,000-50,000 T-cell genomes per sample was targeted for TRB sequencing. TRB libraries were pooled and sequenced on an Illumina MiSeq using a v3 150-cycle kit. Per the source publication's procedure: Analysis of repertoires was carried out in R inside a reproducible Nextflow workflow spanning QC, data transformation and analysis. LymphoSeq2, an R package for exploring AIRR-Seq data, was used to implement the custom analyses. A few samples that yielded fewer than 5000 total TRB sequences were excluded, so that fewer than 250 HIV repertoires were analyzed. Of the approximately 190 retained HIV repertoires, approximately 60 were collected before and around 130 after ART initiation. Repertoires were downsampled to 5000 TRB nucleotide sequences, with summary statistics averaged over 100 downsampling iterations. Only TRB sequences with CDR3 regions of at least seven amino acids were retained for analysis. Two measures captured diversity: a Shannon entropy-derived clonality score and the Gini coefficient. In the repertoire networks, any two of the top 5000 CDR3 amino acid sequences were connected whenever the two sequences differed by an edit distance of one. GLIPH2 predicted antigen specificity groups and MHC restriction for TRB CDR3 amino acid sequences. CDR3 amino acid sequences were matched against VDJdb and McPAS-TCR to flag known CMV, EBV, HIV or tissue antigen associations. Pre-ART, post-ART and control groups were compared with Wilcoxon signed-rank tests and Holm-Bonferroni correction. TCRdb mirrors the immuneACCESS table, restricted to in-frame sequences. Some clones are absent from its copies; in checked studies, under half trace to an unresolved V gene, and the reason for the others is unknown. V, J and clone size are taken as reported in that table, and D and trimming were inferred from the DNA itself. The sample table contains about 19,000 clones; only one count was recorded for approximately 85% of them. The top ten clonotypes cover 5% to 7% of the sample.

To be included, a participant needed at least one PBMC sample from before ART initiation plus at least two post-ART samples. All participants with HIV were treated in the United States of America. Cryopreserved samples of about 0.9-11 million PBMC were thawed and washed before DNA extraction. At the time of the earliest PBMC sample for each participant with HIV, ages ranged from about 23 to 60 years. Per participant, PBMC samples came from 1-4 timepoints prior to ART initiation and 2-8 timepoints following ART initiation, for a median of 7 samples. Serial HIV viral load, CD4+ T-cell count, ART history and demographic data were obtained for every participant. Genomic DNA was extracted from unsorted PBMC with a Qiagen kit on a QIAcube, with processing performed in batches of 12 samples. The data originate from a study of long-term antiretroviral therapy in people with HIV (dated by TCRdb to between 2021 and 2022). Looking at the study overall: Collection of the earliest samples took place about a decade ahead of the 2015 WHO recommendation for immediate ART, at a time when ART was typically delayed until CD4 counts fell. Whether ART initiation and durable HIV suppression were associated with changes in peripheral blood TRB repertoire composition and diversity was tested in a retrospective serial study. A total of roughly 200 cryopreserved PBMC samples came from a few dozen adults with confirmed HIV infection and were collected serially over a mean of roughly six years (range 1-12). Eleven of the 30 participants with HIV were female. Test extractions of a monoclonal T-cell line alongside a few dozen polyclonal samples showed no cross-contamination during QIAcube processing.

General study outcomes and caveats: Because pre-ART samples had limited cell numbers, unsorted PBMC were profiled rather than sorted CD4+ and CD8+ T cells. Starting ART was linked to a significant rise in TRB diversity, yet even with long-term ART the diversity remained significantly lower than in transplant donor controls. Owing to limited PBMC availability, only the TCR beta chain was sequenced, without alpha chain pairing. HIV repertoires had narrower CDR3 length ranges than controls, and the network structure suggested an antigen-experienced repertoire that shifted only slightly toward naive after ART. Expanded TRB clones identified before ART initiation dominated the repertoire at all time points, although this dominance fluctuated and declined in many PLHIV after ART. Inferences about post-ART repertoire changes were limited because no data were available on ART adherence, viral resistance or therapy changes. The samples span the years 2004 to 2017, and the ART regimens used may be less effective than current regimens.

Reading from cysteine to phenylalanine, the CDR3 counts 15 amino acids. Only CDR3 DNA remains: 45 bases, in frame from the first base. Trimming removed 2 bases from V and 0 bases from J, leaving 10 bases between the germline ends. CDR1 and CDR2 are read off the germline V gene as KGHSH and LQKENI. The V gene is TRBV18 and the J gene is TRBJ1-1, with the identity of the D gene unclear. This TCR was recovered from a man aged 18 to 30 with HIV. Sequenced here: unsorted PBMCs, sampled at the start of antiretroviral therapy, before treatment. CDR3 region: CASSPTPGMNTEAFF. The nucleotide sequence is TGTGCCAGCTCACCAACGCCGGGGATGAACACTGAAGCTTTCTTT.